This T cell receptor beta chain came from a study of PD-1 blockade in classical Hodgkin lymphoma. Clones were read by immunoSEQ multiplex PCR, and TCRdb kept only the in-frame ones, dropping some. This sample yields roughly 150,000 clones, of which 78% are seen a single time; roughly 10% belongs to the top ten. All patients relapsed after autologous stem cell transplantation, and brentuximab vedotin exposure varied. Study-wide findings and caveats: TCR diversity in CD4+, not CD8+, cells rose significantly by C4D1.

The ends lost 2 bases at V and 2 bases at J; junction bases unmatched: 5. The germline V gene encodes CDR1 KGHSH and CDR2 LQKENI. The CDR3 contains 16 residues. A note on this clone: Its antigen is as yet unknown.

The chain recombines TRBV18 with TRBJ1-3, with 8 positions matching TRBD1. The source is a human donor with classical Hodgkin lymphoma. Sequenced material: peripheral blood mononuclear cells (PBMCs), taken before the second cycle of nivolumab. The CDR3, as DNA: TGTGCCAGCTCACCAAGGACAGGGAGGACTGGAAACACCATATATTTT. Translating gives CASSPRTGRTGNTIYF.